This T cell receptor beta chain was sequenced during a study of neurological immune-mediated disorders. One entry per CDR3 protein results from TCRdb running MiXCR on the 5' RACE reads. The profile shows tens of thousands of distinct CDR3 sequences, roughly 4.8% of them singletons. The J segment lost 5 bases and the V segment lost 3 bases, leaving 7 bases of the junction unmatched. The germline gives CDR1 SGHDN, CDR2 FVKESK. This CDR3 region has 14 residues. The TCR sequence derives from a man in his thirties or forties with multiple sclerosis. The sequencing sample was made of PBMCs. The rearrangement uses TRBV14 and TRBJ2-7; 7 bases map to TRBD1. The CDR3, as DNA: TGTGCCAGCAGCCAGTGGGACAGAGGCCACGAGCAGTACTTC. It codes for CASSQWDRGHEQYF. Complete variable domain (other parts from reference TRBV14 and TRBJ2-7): EAGVTQFPSHSVIEKGQTVTLRCDPISGHDNLYWYRRVMGKEIKFLLHFVKESKQDESGMPNNRFLAERTGGTYSTLKVQPAELEDSGVYFCASSQWDRGHEQYFGPGTRLTVT.